This section outlines one TCR beta chain sequence together with its context. The antigen it binds to is not known. No quality values exist for individual bases; no much larger clone is one base distant. The sample comes from a study of OX40 agonist ivuxolimab in advanced cancers. In terms of the full investigation: Ivuxolimab, which targeted the costimulatory receptor OX40 (CD134), was an agonistic, fully human IgG2 monoclonal antibody. The paper covers the monotherapy dose-escalation part of the phase I ivuxolimab trial, which included N of about 50 patients. The point of sequencing TCRbeta in the periphery was to test whether ivuxolimab changed TCR sequence diversity and drove clonal T-cell expansion. Partial responses occurred in three dose-escalation patients: two with cutaneous melanoma and one with hepatocellular carcinoma. Patients were allowed to have had prior anti-PD-1, anti-PD-L1 or anti-CTLA-4 therapy, and 40% of the dose-escalation patients had previously received checkpoint inhibitors. Intravenous ivuxolimab was administered to patients every 2 weeks at six dose levels: 0.01, 0.1, 0.3, 1.5, 3 and 10 mg/kg. Of the approximately 53 patients in dose escalation, about 20 had hepatocellular carcinoma, some 15 had melanoma, 9 had renal cell carcinoma and 9 had head and neck cancer. A male proportion of roughly 80% and a mean age of about 60 years, ranging from 23 to 79, were recorded for the dose-escalation cohort.

The trial excluded patients who had a history of autoimmune disease or who were on systemic immunosuppression. In every dose cohort, peripheral blood was drawn for TCR sequencing at baseline, cycle 4 day 1, and cycle 7 day 1. Samples were obtained from an open-label, multicenter, first-in-human phase I dose-escalation trial of ivuxolimab. Adults with locally advanced or metastatic melanoma, renal cell, hepatocellular, or head and neck squamous cell carcinoma were enrolled in the trial. CD4+ and CD8+ T cells were sorted separately from peripheral blood before TCR sequencing. Genomic DNA was extracted from sorted cells for sequencing of the TCRbeta CDR3 region. TCRbeta CDR3 regions were sequenced using the immunoSEQ Assay. TCRdb took this table from immuneACCESS and kept in-frame rearrangements with V and J called. Such tables lack part of the clones; where checked against another copy, unresolved V genes explain under half of the gap, and the rest is unexplained. Across this sample there are about 96,000 clones, with less than 95% seen only once. In total, the top ten clones hold about 1.5% of the sample.

Results and caveats for the whole study, not just this receptor: At doses of 0.1 to 3.0 mg/kg, clonal expansion of both CD4+ and CD8+ blood T cells was observed from baseline to week 6. Antigen specificity was not determined for the clonally expanded peripheral T cells. Low levels of normalized T-cell clonal expansion were also shown by some nonresponding patients. After ivuxolimab, more expanded clones were found on average in CD8+ T cells than in CD4+ T cells. In the 0.1-3.0 mg/kg groups, partial responders had among the lowest normalized peripheral clonal expansion, particularly in CD8+ T cells.

Reading from cysteine to phenylalanine, the CDR3 counts 15 amino acids. Only the CDR3 portion is preserved as DNA: 45 bases, with reading frame beginning at the first base. V loses 3 bases, J loses 2 bases, and the germline ends lie 15 bases apart. From a lookup of the germline V gene, CDR1 and CDR2 are SGDLS and YYNGEE. Sequenced here: CD4+ or CD8+ T cells sorted from blood, sampled in a trial of the OX40 agonist ivuxolimab. The sequence came from an adult with an advanced solid tumor such as melanoma, head and neck, liver or kidney cancer. The sequence joins TRBV9 to TRBJ2-7; TRBD1 is possibly the D segment (6 matching bases). In nucleotide form, the sequence is TGTGCCAGCAGCGCAACAGGGATTTTCCCCTACGAGCAGTACTTC. It specifies CASSATGIFPYEQYF.